This T cell receptor beta chain appears in the sequencing data of a study of early T cells in non-severe SARS-CoV-2 infection. Researchers attached unique molecular identifiers to individual cDNA molecules. Using its own MiXCR run on the 5' RACE reads, TCRdb lists one record per CDR3 protein. This table has more than 60,000 distinct CDR3 sequences, about 4.9% appearing once. In germline, CDR1 is MNHEY, CDR2 SVGEGT. CDR3 length: 13 amino acids. Trimming pared 4 bases from V and 4 bases from J, leaving 7 bases between. This clonotype was seen many times. This receptor was taken from an adult who was a healthcare worker with PCR-confirmed SARS-CoV-2 infection or an uninfected control (not recorded which). The V gene is TRBV6-2 or TRBV6-3, the J gene TRBJ2-2; D remains unclear. Material: whole blood. CDR3 sequence: CASSLMVTGELFF. For the CDR3, the DNA is TGTGCCAGCAGTTTGATGGTCACCGGGGAGCTGTTTTTT.